A single TCR beta chain is shown here with its context. Assignment of participants to cohorts was predicated upon participant-reported clinical history. The CDR3 consists of 15 residues. From germline, CDR1 is LNHNV and CDR2 YYDKDF (reference sequence). The V and J ends lost 0 bases and 5 bases respectively, with 10 bases between them. TCRdb's table, derived via immunoSEQ multiplex PCR, lists solely in-frame clones and lacks some. The sample includes approximately 400,000 clones, approximately 89% seen only once; the top ten take 0.7% to 0.95%. This sample was included in a study of blood T cell repertoires in COVID-19.

The specimen sequenced was PBMCs or T cells enriched from blood (not recorded which). The TCR sequence derives from a woman aged 35 to 49 who had been exposed to COVID-19. The gene calls are TRBV15 and TRBJ2-2; TRBD2 is a possible D gene (6 bases). CDR3 in DNA: TGTGCCACCAGCAGAGACCGCCTAGCGACCGGGGAGCTGTTTTTT. This sequence encodes CATSRDRLATGELFF. Full variable domain (rest looked up from reference TRBV15 and TRBJ2-2): DAMVIQNPRYQVTQFGKPVTLSCSQTLNHNVMYWYQQKSSQAPKLLFHYYDKDFNNEADTPDNFQSRRPNTSFCFLDIRSPGLGDTAMYLCATSRDRLATGELFFGEGSRLTVL.